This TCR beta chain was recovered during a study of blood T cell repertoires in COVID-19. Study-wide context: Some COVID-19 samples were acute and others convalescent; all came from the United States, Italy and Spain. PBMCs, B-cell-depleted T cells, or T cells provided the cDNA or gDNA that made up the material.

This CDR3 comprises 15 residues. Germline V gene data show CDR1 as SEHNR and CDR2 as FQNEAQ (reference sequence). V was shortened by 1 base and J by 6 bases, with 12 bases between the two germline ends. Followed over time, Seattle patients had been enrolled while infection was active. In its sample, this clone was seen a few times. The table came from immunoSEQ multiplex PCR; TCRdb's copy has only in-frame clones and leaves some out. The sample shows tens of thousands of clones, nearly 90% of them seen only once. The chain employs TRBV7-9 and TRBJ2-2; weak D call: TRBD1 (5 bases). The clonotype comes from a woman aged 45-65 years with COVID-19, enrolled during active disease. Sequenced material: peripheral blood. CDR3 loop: CASSLGAGPSGELFF. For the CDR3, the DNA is TGTGCCAGCAGCTTAGGGGCAGGGCCTTCCGGGGAGCTGTTTTTT.